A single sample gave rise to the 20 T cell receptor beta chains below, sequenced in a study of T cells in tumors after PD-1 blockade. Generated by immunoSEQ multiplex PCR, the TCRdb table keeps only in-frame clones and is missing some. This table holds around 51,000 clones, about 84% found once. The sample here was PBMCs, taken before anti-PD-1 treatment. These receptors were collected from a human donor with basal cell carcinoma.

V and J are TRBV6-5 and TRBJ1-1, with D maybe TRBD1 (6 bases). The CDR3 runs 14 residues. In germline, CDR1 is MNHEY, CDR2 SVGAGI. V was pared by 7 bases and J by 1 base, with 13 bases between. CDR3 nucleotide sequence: TGTGCCAGCATTCCCGGGACACAGAACACTGAAGCTTTCTTT. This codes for CASIPGTQNTEAFF.

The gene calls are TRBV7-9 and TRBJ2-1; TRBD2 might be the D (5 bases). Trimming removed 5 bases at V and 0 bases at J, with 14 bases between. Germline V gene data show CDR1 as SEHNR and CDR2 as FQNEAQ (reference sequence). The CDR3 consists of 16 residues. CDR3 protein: CASSPWSGDSYNEQFF. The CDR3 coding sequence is TGTGCCAGCAGCCCATGGTCCGGGGACTCCTACAATGAGCAGTTCTTC.

CDR3 in amino acids: CASSQDDGGGRTDTQYF. The CDR3 DNA sequence: TGTGCCAGCAGCCAAGATGACGGCGGGGGCCGCACAGATACGCAGTATTTT. V is TRBV4-2 and J is TRBJ2-3, with D possibly matching TRBD2 (7 bases). This CDR3 has 17 amino acids. CDR1 LGHNA and CDR2 YNFKEQ come from the germline V gene. V shed 0 bases and J shed 1 base, with 14 bases lying between them.

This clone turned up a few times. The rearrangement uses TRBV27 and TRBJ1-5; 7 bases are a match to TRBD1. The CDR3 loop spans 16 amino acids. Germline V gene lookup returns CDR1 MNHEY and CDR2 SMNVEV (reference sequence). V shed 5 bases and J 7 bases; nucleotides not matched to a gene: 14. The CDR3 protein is CASSMRSTGDDQPQHF. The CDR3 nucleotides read TGTGCCAGCAGTATGCGGTCTACAGGGGATGACCAGCCCCAGCATTTT.

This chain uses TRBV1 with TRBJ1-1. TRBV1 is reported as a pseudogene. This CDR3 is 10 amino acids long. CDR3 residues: CTSSGGGAFF. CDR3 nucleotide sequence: TGCACCAGCAGCGGGGGGGGAGCTTTCTTT.

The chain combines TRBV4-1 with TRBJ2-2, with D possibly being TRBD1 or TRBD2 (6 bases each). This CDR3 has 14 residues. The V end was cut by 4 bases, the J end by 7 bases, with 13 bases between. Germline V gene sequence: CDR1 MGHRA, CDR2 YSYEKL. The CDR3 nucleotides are TGCGCCAGCAGCCGTGAAGGGGGAGGCGGGGAGCTGTTTTTT. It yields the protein CASSREGGGGELFF.

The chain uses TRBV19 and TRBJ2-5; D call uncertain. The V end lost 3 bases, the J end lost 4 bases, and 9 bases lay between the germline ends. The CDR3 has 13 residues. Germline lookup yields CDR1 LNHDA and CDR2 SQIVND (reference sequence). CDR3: CASSMWVRETQYF. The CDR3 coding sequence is TGTGCCAGTAGTATGTGGGTACGAGAGACCCAGTACTTC.

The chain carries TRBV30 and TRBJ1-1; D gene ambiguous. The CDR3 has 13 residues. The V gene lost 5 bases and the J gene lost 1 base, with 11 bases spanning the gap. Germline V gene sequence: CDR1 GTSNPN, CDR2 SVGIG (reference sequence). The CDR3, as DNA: TGTGCCTGGGCCTTGACGGAGAACACTGAAGCTTTCTTT. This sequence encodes CAWALTENTEAFF. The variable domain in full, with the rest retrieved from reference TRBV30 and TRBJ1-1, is SQTIHQWPATLVQPVGSPLSLECTVEGTSNPNLYWYRQAAGRGLQLLFYSVGIGQISSEVPQNLSASRPQDRQFILSSKKLLLSDSGFYLCAWALTENTEAFFGQGTRLTVV.

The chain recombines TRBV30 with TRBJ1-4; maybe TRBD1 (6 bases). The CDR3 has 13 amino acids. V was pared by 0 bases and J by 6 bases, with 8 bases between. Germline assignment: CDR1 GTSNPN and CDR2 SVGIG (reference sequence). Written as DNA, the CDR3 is TGTGCCTGGAGTGTACAGGGTTATGAAAAACTGTTTTTT. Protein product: CAWSVQGYEKLFF. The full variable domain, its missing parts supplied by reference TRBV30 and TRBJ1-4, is SQTIHQWPATLVQPVGSPLSLECTVEGTSNPNLYWYRQAAGRGLQLLFYSVGIGQISSEVPQNLSASRPQDRQFILSSKKLLLSDSGFYLCAWSVQGYEKLFFGSGTQLSVL.

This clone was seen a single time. In DNA, the CDR3 is TGTGCCAGCCGATCCTCTAGACAGGGCGCGGGAGGGCAGTACTTC. The encoded protein is CASRSSRQGAGGQYF. The chain combines TRBV6-6 with TRBJ2-7, with a tentative D call TRBD2 (8 bases). V lost 8 bases and J lost 9, with 26 bases in between. Germline CDR1 is MNHNY and CDR2 is SVGAGI (reference sequence). The CDR3 runs to 15 residues.

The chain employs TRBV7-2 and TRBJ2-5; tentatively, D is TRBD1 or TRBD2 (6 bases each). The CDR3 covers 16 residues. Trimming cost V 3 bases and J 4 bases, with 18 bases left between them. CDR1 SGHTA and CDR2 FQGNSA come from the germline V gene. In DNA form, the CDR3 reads TGTGCCAGCAGCTTGGGGGGCGGGGCGCAGTCAGAGACCCAGTACTTC. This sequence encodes CASSLGGGAQSETQYF. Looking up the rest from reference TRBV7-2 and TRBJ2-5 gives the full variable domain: GAGVSQSPSNKVTEKGKDVELRCDPISGHTALYWYRQSLGQGLEFLIYFQGNSAPDKSGLPSDRFSAERTGGSVSTLTIQRTQQEDSAVYLCASSLGGGAQSETQYFGPGTRLLVL.

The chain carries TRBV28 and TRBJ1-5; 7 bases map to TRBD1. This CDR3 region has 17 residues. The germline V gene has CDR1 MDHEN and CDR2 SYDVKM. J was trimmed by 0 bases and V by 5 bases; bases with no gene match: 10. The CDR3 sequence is CASSISTGVNSNQPQHF. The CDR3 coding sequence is TGTGCCAGCAGTATATCCACAGGGGTTAATAGCAATCAGCCCCAGCATTTT.

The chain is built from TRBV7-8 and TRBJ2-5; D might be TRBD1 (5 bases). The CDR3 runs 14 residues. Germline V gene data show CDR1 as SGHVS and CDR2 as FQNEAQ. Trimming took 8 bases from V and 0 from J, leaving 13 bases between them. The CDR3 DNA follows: TGTGCCAGCGCCCGGCTAGGGGACCAAGAGACCCAGTACTTC. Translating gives CASARLGDQETQYF.

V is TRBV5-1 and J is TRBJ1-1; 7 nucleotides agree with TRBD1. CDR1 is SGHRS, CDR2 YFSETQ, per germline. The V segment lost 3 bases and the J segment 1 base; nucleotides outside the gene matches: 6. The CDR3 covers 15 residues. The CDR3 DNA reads TGCGCCAGCAGCTCCGGACGACAGGGGAACACTGAAGCTTTCTTT. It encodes CASSSGRQGNTEAFF.

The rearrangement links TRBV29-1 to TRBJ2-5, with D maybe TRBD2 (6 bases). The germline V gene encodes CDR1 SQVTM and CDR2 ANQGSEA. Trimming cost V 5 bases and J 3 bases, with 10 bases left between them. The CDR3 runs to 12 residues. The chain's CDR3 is CSVRLGKETQYF. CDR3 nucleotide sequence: TGCAGCGTTCGACTAGGGAAAGAGACCCAGTACTTC.

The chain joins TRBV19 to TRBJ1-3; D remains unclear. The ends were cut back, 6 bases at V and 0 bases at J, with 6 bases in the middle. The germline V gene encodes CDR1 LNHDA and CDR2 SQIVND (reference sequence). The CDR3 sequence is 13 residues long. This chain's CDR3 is CASSLSSGNTIYF. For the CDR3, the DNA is TGTGCCAGTAGCCTCAGCTCTGGAAACACCATATATTTT.

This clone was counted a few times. The CDR3 spells CASSIQGTNTEAFF. The CDR3 coding sequence is TGTGCCAGCAGTATCCAGGGTACGAACACTGAAGCTTTCTTT. The chain joins TRBV7-2 to TRBJ1-1, with TRBD1 as a possible D gene (5 bases). CDR1 and CDR2 from the germline V gene are SGHTA and FQGNSA. Deletions cut 6 bases from V and 1 base from J, with 12 bases between. This CDR3 region has 14 residues.

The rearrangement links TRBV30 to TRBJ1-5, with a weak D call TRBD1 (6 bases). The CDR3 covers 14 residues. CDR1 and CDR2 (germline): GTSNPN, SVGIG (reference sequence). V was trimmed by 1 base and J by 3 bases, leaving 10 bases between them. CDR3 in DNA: TGTGCCTGGAGTGGGGGGGACAACAATCAGCCCCAGCATTTT. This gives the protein CAWSGGDNNQPQHF. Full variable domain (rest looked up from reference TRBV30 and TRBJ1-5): SQTIHQWPATLVQPVGSPLSLECTVEGTSNPNLYWYRQAAGRGLQLLFYSVGIGQISSEVPQNLSASRPQDRQFILSSKKLLLSDSGFYLCAWSGGDNNQPQHFGDGTRLSIL.

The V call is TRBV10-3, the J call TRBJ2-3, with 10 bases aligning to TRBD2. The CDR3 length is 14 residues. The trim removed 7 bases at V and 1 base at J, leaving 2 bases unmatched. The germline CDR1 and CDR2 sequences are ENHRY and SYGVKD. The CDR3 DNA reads TGTGCCATCAATCTAGCGGGGGGCACAGATACGCAGTATTTT. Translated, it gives CAINLAGGTDTQYF.

In nucleotides, the CDR3 is TGCGCCAGCACGTCAGTAGCGGGGGGGCCAGATACGCAGTATTTT. Amino acid sequence: CASTSVAGGPDTQYF. The chain links TRBV5-1 to TRBJ2-3, with TRBD2 identical over 11 bases. J was trimmed by 4 bases and V by 6 bases; bases with no gene match: 7. Per the germline V gene, CDR1 is SGHRS and CDR2 is YFSETQ. CDR3 length: 15 residues.